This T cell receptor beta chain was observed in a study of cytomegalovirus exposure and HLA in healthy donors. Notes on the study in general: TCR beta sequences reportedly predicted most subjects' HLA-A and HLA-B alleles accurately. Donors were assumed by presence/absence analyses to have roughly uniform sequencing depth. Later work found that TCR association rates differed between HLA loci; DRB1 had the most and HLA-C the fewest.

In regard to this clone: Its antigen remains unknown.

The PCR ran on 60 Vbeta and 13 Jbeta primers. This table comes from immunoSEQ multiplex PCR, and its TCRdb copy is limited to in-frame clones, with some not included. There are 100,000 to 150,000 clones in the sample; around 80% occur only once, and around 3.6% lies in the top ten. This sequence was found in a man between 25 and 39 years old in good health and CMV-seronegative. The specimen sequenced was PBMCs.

As DNA, the CDR3 is TGTGCCTGGACGGGACAGGGGGCAACTGAAGCTTTCTTT. Its protein product is CAWTGQGATEAFF. The V gene is TRBV30, the J gene TRBJ1-1; 12 positions agree with TRBD1. The ends lost 4 bases at V and 5 bases at J; junction bases unmatched: 2. The length of the CDR3 is 13 residues. Germline loops: CDR1 GTSNPN, CDR2 SVGIG (reference sequence).